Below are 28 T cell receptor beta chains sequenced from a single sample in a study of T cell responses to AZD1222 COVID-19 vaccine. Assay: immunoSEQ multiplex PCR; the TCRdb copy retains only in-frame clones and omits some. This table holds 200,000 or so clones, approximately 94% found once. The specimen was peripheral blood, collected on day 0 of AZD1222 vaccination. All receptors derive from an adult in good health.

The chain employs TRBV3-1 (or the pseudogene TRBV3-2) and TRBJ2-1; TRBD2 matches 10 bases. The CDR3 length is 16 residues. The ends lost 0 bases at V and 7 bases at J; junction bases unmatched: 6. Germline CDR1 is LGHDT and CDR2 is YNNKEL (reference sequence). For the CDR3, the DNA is TGTGCCAGCAGCCAAGAGGTTAGCGGGAGGTTTAATGAGCAGTTCTTC. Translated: CASSQEVSGRFNEQFF.

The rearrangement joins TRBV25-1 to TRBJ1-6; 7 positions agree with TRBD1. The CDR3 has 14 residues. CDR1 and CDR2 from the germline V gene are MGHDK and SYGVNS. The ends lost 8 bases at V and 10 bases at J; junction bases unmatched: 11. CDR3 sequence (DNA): TGTGCCAGCCAAAAAACAGGGGTCCGCTCACCCCTCCACTTT. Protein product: CASQKTGVRSPLHF.

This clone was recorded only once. CDR3 sequence: CSVTGDPRSYEQYF. The DNA for the CDR3 is TGCAGCGTGACAGGGGACCCACGCTCCTACGAGCAGTACTTC. The genes are TRBV29-1 and TRBJ2-7; 8 nucleotides match TRBD1. Germline lookup yields CDR1 SQVTM and CDR2 ANQGSEA. V trimming: 6 bases; J trimming: 0 bases; junction bases outside the gene matches: 7. The CDR3 covers 14 residues.

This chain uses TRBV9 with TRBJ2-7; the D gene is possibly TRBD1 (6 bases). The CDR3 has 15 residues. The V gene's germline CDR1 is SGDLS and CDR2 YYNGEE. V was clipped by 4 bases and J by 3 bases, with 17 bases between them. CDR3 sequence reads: CASSSGSGVRYEQYF. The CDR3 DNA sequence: TGTGCCAGCAGCTCGGGTTCAGGGGTCCGCTACGAGCAGTACTTC.

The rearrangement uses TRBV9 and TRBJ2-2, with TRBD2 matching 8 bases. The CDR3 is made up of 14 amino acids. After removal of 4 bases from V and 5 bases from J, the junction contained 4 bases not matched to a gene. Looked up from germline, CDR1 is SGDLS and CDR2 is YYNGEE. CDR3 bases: TGTGCCAGCAGCCCCGGGGGGGGGACCGGGGAGCTGTTTTTT. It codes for CASSPGGGTGELFF.

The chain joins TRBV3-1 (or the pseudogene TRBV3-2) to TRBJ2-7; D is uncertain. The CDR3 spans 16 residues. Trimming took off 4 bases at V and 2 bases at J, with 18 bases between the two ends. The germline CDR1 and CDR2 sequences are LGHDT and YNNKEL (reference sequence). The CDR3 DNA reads TGTGCCAGCAGCCGGCTGCATATCGATCCTACCTACGAGCAGTACTTC. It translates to CASSRLHIDPTYEQYF.

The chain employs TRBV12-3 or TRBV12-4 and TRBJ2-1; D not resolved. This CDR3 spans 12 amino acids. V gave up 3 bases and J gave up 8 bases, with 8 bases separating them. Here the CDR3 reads CASSLMADEQFF. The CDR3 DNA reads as TGTGCCAGCAGTTTGATGGCCGATGAGCAGTTCTTC.

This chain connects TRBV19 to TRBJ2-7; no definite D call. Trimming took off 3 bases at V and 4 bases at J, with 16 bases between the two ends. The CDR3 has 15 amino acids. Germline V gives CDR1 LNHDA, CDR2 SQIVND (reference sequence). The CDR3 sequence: CASSIGSPQDYEQYF. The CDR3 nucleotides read TGTGCCAGTAGTATTGGTAGCCCGCAGGATTACGAGCAGTACTTC.

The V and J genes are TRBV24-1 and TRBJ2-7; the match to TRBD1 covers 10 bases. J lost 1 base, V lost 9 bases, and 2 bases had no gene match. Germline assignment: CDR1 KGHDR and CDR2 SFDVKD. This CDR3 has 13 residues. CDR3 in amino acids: CATRDRGSYEQYF. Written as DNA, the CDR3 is TGTGCCACCCGGGACAGGGGATCCTACGAGCAGTACTTC.

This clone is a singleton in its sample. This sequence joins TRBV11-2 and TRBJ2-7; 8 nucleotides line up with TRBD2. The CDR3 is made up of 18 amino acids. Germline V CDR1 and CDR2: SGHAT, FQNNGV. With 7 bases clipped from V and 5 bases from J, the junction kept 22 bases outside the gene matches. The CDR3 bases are TGTGCCAGCAATAGGTTGCTAGCGGGCTTTACACGTACAGACGAGCAGTACTTC. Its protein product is CASNRLLAGFTRTDEQYF.

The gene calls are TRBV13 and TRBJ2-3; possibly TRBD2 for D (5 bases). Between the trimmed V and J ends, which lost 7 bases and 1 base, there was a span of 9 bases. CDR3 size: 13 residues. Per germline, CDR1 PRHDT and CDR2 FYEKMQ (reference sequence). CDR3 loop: CASTLLGTDTQYF. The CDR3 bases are TGTGCCAGCACCCTACTAGGCACAGATACGCAGTATTTT.

CDR3 DNA: TGTGCCAGCAGTTACCCGACAGGTGAACATACTGAAGCTTTCTTT. Translation: CASSYPTGEHTEAFF. V and J are TRBV6-5 and TRBJ1-1, with D tentatively TRBD1 (6 bases). Trimming took off 2 bases at V and 5 bases at J, with 15 bases between the two ends. CDR1 and CDR2 from the germline V gene are MNHEY and SVGAGI. This CDR3 contains 15 residues.

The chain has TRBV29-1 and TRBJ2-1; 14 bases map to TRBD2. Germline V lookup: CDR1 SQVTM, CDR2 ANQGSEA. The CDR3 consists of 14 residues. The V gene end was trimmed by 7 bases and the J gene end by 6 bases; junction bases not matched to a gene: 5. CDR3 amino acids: CSAGLAGATNEQFF. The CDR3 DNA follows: TGCAGCGCGGGACTAGCGGGAGCGACCAATGAGCAGTTCTTC.

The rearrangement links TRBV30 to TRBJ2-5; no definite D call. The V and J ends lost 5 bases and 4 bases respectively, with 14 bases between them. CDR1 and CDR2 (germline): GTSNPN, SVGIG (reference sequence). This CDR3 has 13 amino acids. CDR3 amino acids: CAWGVQIAETQYF. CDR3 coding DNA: TGTGCCTGGGGGGTCCAAATAGCAGAGACCCAGTACTTC.

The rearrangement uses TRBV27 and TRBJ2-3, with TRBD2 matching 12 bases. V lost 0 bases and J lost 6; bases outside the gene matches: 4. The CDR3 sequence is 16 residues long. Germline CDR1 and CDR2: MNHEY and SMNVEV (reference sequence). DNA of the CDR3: TGTGCCAGCAGTTTATCGATGACTAGCGGGAGCGATACGCAGTATTTT. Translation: CASSLSMTSGSDTQYF.

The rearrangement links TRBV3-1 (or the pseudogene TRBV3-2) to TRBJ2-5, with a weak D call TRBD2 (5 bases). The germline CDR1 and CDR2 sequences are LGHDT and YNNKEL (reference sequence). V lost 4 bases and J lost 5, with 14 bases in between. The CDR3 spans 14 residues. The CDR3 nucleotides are TGTGCCAGCAGCCCCGGCCGGGATAGGGAGACCCAGTACTTC. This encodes CASSPGRDRETQYF.

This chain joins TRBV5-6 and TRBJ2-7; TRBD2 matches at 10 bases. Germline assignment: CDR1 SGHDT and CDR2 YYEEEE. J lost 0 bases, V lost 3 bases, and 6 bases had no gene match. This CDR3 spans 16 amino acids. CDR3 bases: TGTGCCAGCAGCTCCATTAGCGGGAGGCTCTCCTACGAGCAGTACTTC. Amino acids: CASSSISGRLSYEQYF.

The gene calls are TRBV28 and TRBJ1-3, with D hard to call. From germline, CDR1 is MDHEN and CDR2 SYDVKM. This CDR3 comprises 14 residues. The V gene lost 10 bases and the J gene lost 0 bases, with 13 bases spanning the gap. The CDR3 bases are TGTGCCACTCAAGGCCGCTACTCTGGAAACACCATATATTTT. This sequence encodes CATQGRYSGNTIYF.

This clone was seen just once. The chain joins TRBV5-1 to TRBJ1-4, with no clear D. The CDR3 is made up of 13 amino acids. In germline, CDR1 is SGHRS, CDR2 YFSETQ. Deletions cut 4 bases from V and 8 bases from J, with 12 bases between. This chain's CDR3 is CASSPRPREKLFF. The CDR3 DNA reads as TGCGCCAGCAGCCCCCGCCCTCGAGAAAAACTGTTTTTT.

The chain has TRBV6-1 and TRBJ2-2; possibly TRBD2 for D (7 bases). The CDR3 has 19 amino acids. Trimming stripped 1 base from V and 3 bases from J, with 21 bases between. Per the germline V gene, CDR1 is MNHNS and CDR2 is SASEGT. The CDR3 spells CASSEDLVGGREDTGELFF. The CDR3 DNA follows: TGTGCCAGCAGTGAAGATTTGGTAGGGGGGAGGGAAGACACCGGGGAGCTGTTTTTT.

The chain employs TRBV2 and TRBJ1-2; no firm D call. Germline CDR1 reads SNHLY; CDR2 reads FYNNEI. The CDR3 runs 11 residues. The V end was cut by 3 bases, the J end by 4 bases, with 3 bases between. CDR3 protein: CASSESYGYTF. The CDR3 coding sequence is TGTGCCAGCAGTGAGTCCTATGGCTACACCTTC.

CDR3 region: CASSAHVVGYTF. The CDR3 nucleotides are TGTGCCAGCAGCGCCCATGTAGTAGGCTACACCTTC. The V and J genes are TRBV28 and TRBJ1-2, with unresolved D. Trimming took 6 bases from V and 8 from J, leaving 13 bases between them. The CDR3 length is 12 residues. Germline V gene lookup returns CDR1 MDHEN and CDR2 SYDVKM.

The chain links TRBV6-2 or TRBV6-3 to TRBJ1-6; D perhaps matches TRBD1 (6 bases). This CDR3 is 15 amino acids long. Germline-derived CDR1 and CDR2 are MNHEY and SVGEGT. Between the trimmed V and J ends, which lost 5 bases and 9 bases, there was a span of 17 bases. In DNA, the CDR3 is TGTGCCAGCAGTCCCCCGGGGAGGGGGATTTCACCCCTCCACTTT. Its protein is CASSPPGRGISPLHF.

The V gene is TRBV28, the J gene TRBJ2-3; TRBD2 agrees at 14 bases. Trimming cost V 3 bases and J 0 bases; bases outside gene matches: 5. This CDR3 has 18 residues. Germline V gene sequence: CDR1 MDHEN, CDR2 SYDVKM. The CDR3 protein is CASSLWGLAGVSTDTQYF. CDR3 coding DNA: TGTGCCAGCAGTTTGTGGGGACTAGCGGGAGTCAGCACAGATACGCAGTATTTT.

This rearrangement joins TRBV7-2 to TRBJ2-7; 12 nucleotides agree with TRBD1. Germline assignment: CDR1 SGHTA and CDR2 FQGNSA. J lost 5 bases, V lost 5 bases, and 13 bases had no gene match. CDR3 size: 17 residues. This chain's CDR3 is CASSPRRGGTGGNEQYF. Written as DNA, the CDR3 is TGTGCCAGCAGCCCCCGCCGGGGGGGGACAGGGGGCAACGAGCAGTACTTC.

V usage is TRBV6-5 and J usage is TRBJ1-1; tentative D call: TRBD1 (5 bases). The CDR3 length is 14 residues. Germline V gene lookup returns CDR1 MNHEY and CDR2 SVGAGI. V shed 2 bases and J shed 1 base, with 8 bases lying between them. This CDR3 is CASSYRGWNTEAFF. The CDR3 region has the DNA TGTGCCAGCAGTTACAGGGGCTGGAACACTGAAGCTTTCTTT.

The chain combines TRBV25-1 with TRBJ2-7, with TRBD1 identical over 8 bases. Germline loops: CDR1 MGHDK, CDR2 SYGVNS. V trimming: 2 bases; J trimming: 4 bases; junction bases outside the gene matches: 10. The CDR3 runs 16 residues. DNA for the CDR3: TGTGCCAGCAGTGAACGCGACAGGGGCGCGGGGTACGAGCAGTACTTC. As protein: CASSERDRGAGYEQYF.

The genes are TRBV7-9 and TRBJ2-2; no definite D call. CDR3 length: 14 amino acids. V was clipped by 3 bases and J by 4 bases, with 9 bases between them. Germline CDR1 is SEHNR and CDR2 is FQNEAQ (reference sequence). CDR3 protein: CASSFAGITGELFF. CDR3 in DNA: TGTGCCAGCAGCTTCGCTGGGATCACCGGGGAGCTGTTTTTT.